The clone carrying this T cell receptor beta chain has a single count. Its antigen is still unknown. This record belongs to a study of Ad26.COV2.S vaccination and SARS-CoV-2 variants. Study context: Ad26.COV2.S shots went into the muscle once or twice, 56 days apart. Study-wide findings and caveats: Recipients given vaccine exceeded placebo recipients in spike-specific TCR breadth. Vaccine and placebo recipients had comparable breadth of non-spike TCRs.

Germline V gene data show CDR1 as SGHVS and CDR2 as FNYEAQ. This CDR3 region has 17 residues. Trimming removed 2 bases at V and 2 bases at J, with 19 bases between. The table came from immunoSEQ multiplex PCR; TCRdb's copy has only in-frame clones and leaves some out. The top ten clones hold about 3.3% of a sample with hundreds of thousands of clones, about 85% of them seen once. The treatment is: approximately 18 received Ad26.COV2.S at low or high dose, single or two shots; several received placebo; per-sample allocation not given. Sampling was done on day 63 after the first vaccine or placebo injection.

The genes are TRBV7-6 and TRBJ2-7; the D gene is possibly TRBD2 (6 bases). This specimen consisted of peripheral blood, obtained in a trial of Ad26.COV2.S vaccine versus placebo. This TCR came from a person between 18 and 59 years old who received the Ad26.COV2.S COVID-19 vaccine or a placebo. CDR3 residues: CASSLRARSGGAYEQYF. In nucleotides, the CDR3 is TGTGCCAGCAGCTTACGAGCCCGTAGCGGAGGGGCCTACGAGCAGTACTTC.